The T cell receptor beta chain described here comes from a study of cytomegalovirus exposure and HLA in healthy donors. General observations from the study: A reported reduction in N-insertions relative to the roughly 700-donor mean was seen in an Asian-associated ancestry cluster in a later analysis. Rarity characterized most TCR sequences, yet some public TCRs appeared in many donors. A later analysis linked a missense variant in DCLRE1C to the trimming of TCR beta V and J genes.

Per germline, CDR1 SNHLY and CDR2 FYNNEI. The CDR3 consists of 16 residues. The PCR employed 60 Vbeta primers together with 13 Jbeta primers. The assay was immunoSEQ multiplex PCR, and TCRdb's table has in-frame clones only and misses some. The repertoire holds around 120,000 clones, with 79% as singletons. A remark on this clone: What it recognizes is unknown. At one of its ends the junction is not consistent with the germline gene, which may arise from a read error.

This receptor was identified in a young man in good health and CMV-seropositive. The specimen sequenced was PBMCs. This sequence joins TRBV2 and TRBJ2-6; 8 bases match TRBD1. The CDR3: CASRAGGAVGANGLTF. CDR3 coding DNA: TGTGCCAGCAGGGCAGGGGGCGCGGTAGGGGCCAACGGCCTGACTTTC.